The next 4 T cell receptor beta chains were all read from a single sample in a study of patients and donors after allogeneic stem cell transplantation (dated by TCRdb to about 2020). The library was generated by RT-PCR. Sequenced on a NextSeq 550. TCRdb applied fastp at Q25 and MiXCR to the public reads, then kept only in-frame beta chains. Merged by CDR3 protein, the rows form single entries marked with the most common genes and DNA. The sample records about 960,000 distinct CDR3 sequences, roughly 18% of which are singletons. Jointly, the top ten make up around 6% of the sample. Sequenced input: blood, either unsorted or a sorted T cell fraction (not recorded which). Every receptor here comes from a human donor who was either an allogeneic HSCT recipient or a stem cell or donor lymphocyte infusion donor (not recorded which). It is not recorded whose cells these are; they may come from a transplant donor.

The sample holds a few counts of this clonotype. V and J are TRBV29-1 and TRBJ1-2; no reliable D call. Germline CDR1 reads SQVTM; CDR2 reads ANQGSEA. Trimming stripped 5 bases from V and 4 bases from J, with 8 bases between. The CDR3 sequence is 11 residues long. The DNA for the CDR3 is TGCAGCGTTAAGACTCGCTATGGCTACACCTTC. Encoded protein: CSVKTRYGYTF. Full variable domain (outside the CDR3, taken from reference TRBV29-1 and TRBJ1-2): SAVISQKPSRDICQRGTSLTIQCQVDSQVTMMFWYRQQPGQSLTLIATANQGSEATYESGFVIDKFPISRPNLTFSTLTVSNMSPEDSSIYLCSVKTRYGYTFGSGTRLTVV.

The chain uses TRBV2 and TRBJ1-1; 10 nucleotides line up with TRBD1. Germline assignment: CDR1 SNHLY and CDR2 FYNNEI. The V segment lost 3 bases and the J segment 5 bases; nucleotides outside the gene matches: 9. This CDR3 has 16 residues. The CDR3 sequence: CASSEVGQGMSTEAFF. The CDR3 region has the DNA TGTGCCAGCAGTGAGGTGGGACAGGGGATGAGTACTGAAGCTTTCTTT. Full variable domain (outside the CDR3, taken from reference TRBV2 and TRBJ1-1): EPEVTQTPSHQVTQMGQEVILRCVPISNHLYFYWYRQILGQKVEFLVSFYNNEISEKSEIFDDQFSVERPDGSNFTLKIRSTKLEDSAMYFCASSEVGQGMSTEAFFGQGTRLTVV.

The CDR3 reads CASSYSATAQYF. The CDR3, as DNA: TGCGCCAGCAGCTATTCCGCTACAGCGCAGTATTTT. The V call is TRBV5-1, the J call TRBJ2-3; the D is unclear. Trimming shortened V by 3 bases and J by 10 bases, and 12 bases separated the two germline ends. The CDR3 is 12 amino acids. CDR1 and CDR2 from the germline V gene are SGHRS and YFSETQ.

The chain uses TRBV29-1 and TRBJ1-2; 8 nucleotides line up with TRBD1. The CDR3 has 13 residues. Germline lookup yields CDR1 SQVTM and CDR2 ANQGSEA. V shed 6 bases and J 8 bases; nucleotides not matched to a gene: 11. The CDR3, as DNA: TGCAGCGTACCAACGAAGACAGGGGAAGGCTACACCTTC. Translation gives CSVPTKTGEGYTF.